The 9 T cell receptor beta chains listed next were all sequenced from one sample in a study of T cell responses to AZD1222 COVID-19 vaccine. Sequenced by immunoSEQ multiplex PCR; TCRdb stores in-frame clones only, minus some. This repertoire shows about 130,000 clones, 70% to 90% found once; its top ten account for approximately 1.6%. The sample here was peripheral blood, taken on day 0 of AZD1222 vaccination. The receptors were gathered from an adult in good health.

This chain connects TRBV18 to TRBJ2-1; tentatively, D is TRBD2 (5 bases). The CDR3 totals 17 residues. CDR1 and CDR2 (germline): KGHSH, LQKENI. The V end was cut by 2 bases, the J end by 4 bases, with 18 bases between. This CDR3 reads CASSPDIPDTRYNEQFF. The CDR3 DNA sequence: TGTGCCAGCTCACCAGATATCCCCGACACTAGGTACAATGAGCAGTTCTTC.

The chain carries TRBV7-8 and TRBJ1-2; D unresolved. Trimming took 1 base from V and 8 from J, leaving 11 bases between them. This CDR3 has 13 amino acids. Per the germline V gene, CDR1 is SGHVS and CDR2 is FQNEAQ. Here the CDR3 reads CASSLGWVGGYTF. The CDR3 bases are TGTGCCAGCAGCTTAGGGTGGGTTGGCGGCTACACCTTC.

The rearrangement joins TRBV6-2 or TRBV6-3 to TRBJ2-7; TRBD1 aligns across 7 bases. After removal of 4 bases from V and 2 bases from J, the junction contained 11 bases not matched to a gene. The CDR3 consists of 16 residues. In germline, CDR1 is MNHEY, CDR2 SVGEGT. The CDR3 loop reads CASSFLQGSPAYEQYF. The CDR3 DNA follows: TGTGCCAGCAGTTTCCTACAGGGGTCTCCGGCCTACGAGCAGTACTTC.

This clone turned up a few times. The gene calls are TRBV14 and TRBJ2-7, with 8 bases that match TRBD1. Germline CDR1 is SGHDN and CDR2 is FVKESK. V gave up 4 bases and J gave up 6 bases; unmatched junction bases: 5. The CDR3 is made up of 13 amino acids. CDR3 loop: CASSRFDRGEQYF. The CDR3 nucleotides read TGTGCCAGCAGCCGTTTCGACAGGGGCGAGCAGTACTTC.

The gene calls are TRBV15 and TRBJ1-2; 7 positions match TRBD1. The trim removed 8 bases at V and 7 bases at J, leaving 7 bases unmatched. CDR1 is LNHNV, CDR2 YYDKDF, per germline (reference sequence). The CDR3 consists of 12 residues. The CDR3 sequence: CATSRGPGGYTF. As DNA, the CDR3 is TGTGCCACCTCAAGGGGGCCGGGTGGCTACACCTTC.

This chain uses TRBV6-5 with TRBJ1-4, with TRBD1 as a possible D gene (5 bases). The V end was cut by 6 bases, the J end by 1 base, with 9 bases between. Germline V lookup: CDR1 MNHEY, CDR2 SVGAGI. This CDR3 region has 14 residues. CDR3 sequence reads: CASSMRGTNEKLFF. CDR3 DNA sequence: TGTGCCAGCAGCATGAGGGGAACTAATGAAAAACTGTTTTTT.

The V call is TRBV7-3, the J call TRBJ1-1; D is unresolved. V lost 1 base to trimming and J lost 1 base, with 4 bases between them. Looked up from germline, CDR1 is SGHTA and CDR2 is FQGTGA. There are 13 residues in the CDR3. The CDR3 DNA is TGTGCCAGCAGCTTAATACAGAACACTGAAGCTTTCTTT. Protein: CASSLIQNTEAFF.

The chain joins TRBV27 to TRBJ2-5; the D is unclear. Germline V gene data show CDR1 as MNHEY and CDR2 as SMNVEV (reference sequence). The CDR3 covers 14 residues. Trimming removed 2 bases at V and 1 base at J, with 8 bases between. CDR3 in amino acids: CASSLTGPQETQYF. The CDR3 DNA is TGTGCCAGCAGTTTAACCGGACCCCAAGAGACCCAGTACTTC.

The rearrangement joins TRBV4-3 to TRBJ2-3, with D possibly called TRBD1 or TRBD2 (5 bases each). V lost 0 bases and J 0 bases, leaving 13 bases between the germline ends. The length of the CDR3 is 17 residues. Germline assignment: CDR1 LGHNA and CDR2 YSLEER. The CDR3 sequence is CASSQEGPGTSTDTQYF. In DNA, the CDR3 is TGCGCCAGCAGCCAAGAAGGGCCGGGGACCAGCACAGATACGCAGTATTTT.